This TCR beta chain appears in the sequencing data of a study of blood T cell repertoires in COVID-19. About the study: Samples came from the United States, Italy and Spain, spanning acute and convalescent COVID-19. From T cells, B-cell-depleted T cells, or PBMCs came the material, which was cDNA or gDNA.

This clone was counted a few times. Trimming left V 3 bases short and J 7 bases short, with 12 bases between. Germline CDR1 is SGHTA and CDR2 is FQGNSA. CDR3 size: 14 residues. Per the original data handling: Nucleated cell number was recorded as an estimate derived from reference gene primer amplification. Generated by immunoSEQ multiplex PCR, the TCRdb table keeps only in-frame clones and is missing some. That table gives V, J and clone size, and the DNA gave D and trimming. The sample includes about 110,000 clones, approximately 85% of them seen just once. This TCR derives from a human donor in a cohort sampled during active COVID-19. The sequenced sample consisted of peripheral blood. The chain couples TRBV7-2 to TRBJ2-2; D is ambiguous. CDR3 coding DNA: TGTGCCAGCAGCTTCATGTCCCAACTCGGGGAGCTGTTTTTT. Amino acids: CASSFMSQLGELFF.